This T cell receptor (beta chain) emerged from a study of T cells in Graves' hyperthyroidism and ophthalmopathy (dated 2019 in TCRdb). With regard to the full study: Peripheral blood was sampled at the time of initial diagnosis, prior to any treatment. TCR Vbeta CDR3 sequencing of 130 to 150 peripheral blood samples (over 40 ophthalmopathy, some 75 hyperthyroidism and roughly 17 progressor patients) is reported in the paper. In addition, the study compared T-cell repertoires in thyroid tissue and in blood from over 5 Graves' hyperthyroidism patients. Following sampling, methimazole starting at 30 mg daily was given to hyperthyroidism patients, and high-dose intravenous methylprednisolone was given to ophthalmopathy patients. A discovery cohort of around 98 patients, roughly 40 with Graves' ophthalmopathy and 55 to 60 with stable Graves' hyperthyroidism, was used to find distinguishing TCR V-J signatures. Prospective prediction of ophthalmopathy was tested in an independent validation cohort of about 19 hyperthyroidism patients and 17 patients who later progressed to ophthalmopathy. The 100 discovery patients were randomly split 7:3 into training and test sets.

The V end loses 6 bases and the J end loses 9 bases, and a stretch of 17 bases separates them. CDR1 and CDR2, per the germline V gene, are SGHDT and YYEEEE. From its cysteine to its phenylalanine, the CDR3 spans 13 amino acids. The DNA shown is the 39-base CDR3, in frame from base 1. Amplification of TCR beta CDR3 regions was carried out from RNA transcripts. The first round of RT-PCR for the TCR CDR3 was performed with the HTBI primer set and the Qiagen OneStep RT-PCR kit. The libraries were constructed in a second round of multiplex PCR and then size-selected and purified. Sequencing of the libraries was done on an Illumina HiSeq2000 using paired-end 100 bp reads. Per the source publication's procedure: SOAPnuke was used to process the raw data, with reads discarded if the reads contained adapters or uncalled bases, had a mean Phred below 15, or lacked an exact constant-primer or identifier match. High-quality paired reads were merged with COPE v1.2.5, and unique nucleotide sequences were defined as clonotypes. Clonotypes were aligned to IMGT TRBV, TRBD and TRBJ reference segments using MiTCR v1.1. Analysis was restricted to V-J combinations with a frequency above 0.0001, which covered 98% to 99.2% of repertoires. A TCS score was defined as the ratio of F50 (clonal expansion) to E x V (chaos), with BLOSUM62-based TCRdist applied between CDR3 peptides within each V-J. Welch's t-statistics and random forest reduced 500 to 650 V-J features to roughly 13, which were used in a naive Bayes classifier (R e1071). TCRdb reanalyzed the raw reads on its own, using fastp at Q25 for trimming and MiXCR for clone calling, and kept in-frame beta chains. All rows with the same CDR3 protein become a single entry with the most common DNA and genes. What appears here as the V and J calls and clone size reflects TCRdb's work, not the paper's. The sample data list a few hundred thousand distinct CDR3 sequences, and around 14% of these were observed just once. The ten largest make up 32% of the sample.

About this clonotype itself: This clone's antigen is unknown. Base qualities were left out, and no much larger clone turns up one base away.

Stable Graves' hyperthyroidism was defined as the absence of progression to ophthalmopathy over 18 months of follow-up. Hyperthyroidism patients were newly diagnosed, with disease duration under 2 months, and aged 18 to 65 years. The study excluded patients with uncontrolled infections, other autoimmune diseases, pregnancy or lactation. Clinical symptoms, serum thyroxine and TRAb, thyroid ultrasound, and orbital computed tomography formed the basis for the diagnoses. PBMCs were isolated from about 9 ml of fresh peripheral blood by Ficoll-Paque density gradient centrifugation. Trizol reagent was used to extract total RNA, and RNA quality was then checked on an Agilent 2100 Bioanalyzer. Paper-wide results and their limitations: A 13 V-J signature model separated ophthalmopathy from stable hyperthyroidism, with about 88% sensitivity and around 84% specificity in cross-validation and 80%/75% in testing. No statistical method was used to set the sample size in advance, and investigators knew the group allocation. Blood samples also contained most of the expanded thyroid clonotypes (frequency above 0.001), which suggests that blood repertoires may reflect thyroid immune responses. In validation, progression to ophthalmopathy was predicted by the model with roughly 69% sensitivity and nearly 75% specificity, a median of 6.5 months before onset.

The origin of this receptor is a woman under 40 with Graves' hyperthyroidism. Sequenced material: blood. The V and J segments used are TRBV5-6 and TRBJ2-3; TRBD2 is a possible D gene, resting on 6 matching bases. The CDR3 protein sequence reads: CASTFDQGRTQYF. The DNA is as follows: TGTGCCAGCACCTTCGATCAAGGGAGGACGCAGTATTTT.